This entry lists 21 T cell receptor beta chains sequenced from one sample in a study of CD8+ T cells in alopecia areata. In each case, RNA was isolated and then reverse transcribed into cDNA as the sequencing template. The repertoire was sequenced with immunoSEQ multiplex PCR; TCRdb's copy has only in-frame clones and lacks some. This sample yields 200,000 to 250,000 clones, of which roughly two thirds are seen a single time; approximately 1.2% belongs to the top ten. This material consisted of CD4+ T cells sorted from blood, taken at week 0. The receptors derive from a human donor with alopecia areata.

The chain links TRBV29-1 to TRBJ2-3, with D hard to call. Germline-derived CDR1 and CDR2 are SQVTM and ANQGSEA. The length of the CDR3 is 13 residues. V was trimmed by 8 bases and J by 6 bases, leaving 18 bases between them. CDR3 bases: TGCAGCATCGGCCCCTTTAAAAGGGATACGCAGTATTTT. Amino acid sequence: CSIGPFKRDTQYF.

The V call is TRBV5-1, the J call TRBJ1-5, with D perhaps TRBD1 (5 bases). The V gene's germline CDR1 is SGHRS and CDR2 YFSETQ. This CDR3 has 15 residues. Trimming took off 5 bases at V and 1 base at J, with 13 bases between the two ends. The CDR3 DNA follows: TGCGCCAGCAGAACCGGGACGGAAAGCAATCAGCCCCAGCATTTT. Its translation is CASRTGTESNQPQHF.

Here the CDR3 DNA reads TGCGCCAGCAGGGACTCCATAGGGACCGGGGAGCTGTTTTTT. This encodes CASRDSIGTGELFF. The genes are TRBV5-1 and TRBJ2-2, with D possibly matching TRBD2 (5 bases). The length of the CDR3 is 14 residues. Looked up from germline, CDR1 is SGHRS and CDR2 is YFSETQ. With 5 bases removed from V and 5 bases from J, the gap between germline ends came to 13 bases.

The V gene is TRBV25-1, the J gene TRBJ2-7; 10 bases are shared with TRBD2. With V trimmed by 10 bases and J by 6 bases, 12 bases remained unmatched. CDR3 length equals 14 residues. In germline, CDR1 is MGHDK, CDR2 SYGVNS. The CDR3 DNA follows: TGTGCCACCCAAGCCGGGACTAGCGTTTCCGAGCAGTACTTC. Amino acid sequence: CATQAGTSVSEQYF.

The chain couples TRBV6-5 to TRBJ1-6, with TRBD1 as a possible D gene (6 bases). Trimming left V 0 bases short and J 7 bases short, with 13 bases between. Germline CDR1 is MNHEY and CDR2 is SVGAGI. CDR3 length: 16 residues. The CDR3 spells CASSYSPGHVNSPLHF. CDR3 DNA: TGTGCCAGCAGTTACTCTCCGGGACATGTGAATTCACCCCTCCACTTT.

Points on this clone: The identical CDR3 is also encoded by other nucleotide sequences in the sample. V and J are TRBV9 and TRBJ2-7; no clear D gene. There are 13 residues in the CDR3. The germline CDR1 and CDR2 sequences are SGDLS and YYNGEE. V shed 0 bases and J shed 0 bases, with 4 bases lying between them. The DNA of the CDR3 is TGTGCCAGCAGCGTAGGGCTCTCCTACGAGCAGTACTTC. As protein: CASSVGLSYEQYF.

V and J are TRBV30 and TRBJ2-5; D is tentatively TRBD1 or TRBD2 (5 bases each). The CDR3 extends over 14 amino acids. The germline gives CDR1 GTSNPN, CDR2 SVGIG (reference sequence). Trimming shortened V by 0 bases and J by 5 bases, and 13 bases separated the two germline ends. The CDR3 loop is CAWSVGLGAETQYF. CDR3 coding DNA: TGTGCCTGGAGTGTAGGGCTCGGGGCGGAGACCCAGTACTTC.

The chain employs TRBV7-2 and TRBJ2-5; 7 bases match TRBD2. Germline lookup yields CDR1 SGHTA and CDR2 FQGNSA. With V trimmed by 6 bases and J by 4 bases, 11 bases remained unmatched. The CDR3 covers 15 residues. CDR3 region: CASRPHRLATETQYF. The CDR3 DNA reads as TGTGCCAGCAGACCACACAGACTAGCAACAGAGACCCAGTACTTC.

The sample holds one count of this clone. At the DNA level, this CDR3 is encoded by other sequences in the same sample as well. The chain carries TRBV5-1 and TRBJ1-1; tentatively, D is TRBD1 (5 bases). The CDR3 is made up of 14 amino acids. V was trimmed by 4 bases and J by 1 base, leaving 11 bases between them. CDR1 and CDR2 (germline): SGHRS, YFSETQ. The DNA of the CDR3 is TGCGCCAGCAGCCTTCAAACAGGGAACACTGAAGCTTTCTTT. Its protein is CASSLQTGNTEAFF.

The V call is TRBV29-1, the J call TRBJ2-5; D ambiguous. CDR1 SQVTM and CDR2 ANQGSEA come from the germline V gene. The V and J ends lost 4 bases and 5 bases respectively, with 11 bases between them. The CDR3 covers 12 residues. CDR3 DNA: TGCAGCGTTGTAGCTACGTCGGAGACCCAGTACTTC. Translation gives CSVVATSETQYF. Full variable domain (remainder filled in from reference TRBV29-1 and TRBJ2-5): SAVISQKPSRDICQRGTSLTIQCQVDSQVTMMFWYRQQPGQSLTLIATANQGSEATYESGFVIDKFPISRPNLTFSTLTVSNMSPEDSSIYLCSVVATSETQYFGPGTRLLVL.

The chain uses TRBV6-5 and TRBJ1-1; D uncertain. The ends were cut back, 0 bases at V and 5 bases at J, with 7 bases in the middle. The CDR3 loop spans 13 amino acids. Germline V gene sequence: CDR1 MNHEY, CDR2 SVGAGI. Written as DNA, the CDR3 is TGTGCCAGCAGTTACTCGGTTCGAACTGAAGCTTTCTTT. Translated: CASSYSVRTEAFF.

The rearrangement uses TRBV30 and TRBJ1-6; possible D gene TRBD1, 6 bases. Trimming took off 3 bases at V and 10 bases at J, with 13 bases between the two ends. Germline CDR1 is GTSNPN and CDR2 is SVGIG (reference sequence). The CDR3 spans 13 residues. CDR3 loop: CAWREQGPSPLHF. The CDR3 DNA sequence: TGTGCCTGGAGGGAGCAGGGGCCCTCACCCCTCCACTTT.

J is TRBJ1-6 and V is TRBV9, with 8 bases identical to TRBD1. The CDR3 covers 16 residues. Looked up from germline, CDR1 is SGDLS and CDR2 is YYNGEE. Trimming at V came to 5 bases and at J to 5 bases, leaving 9 bases not matched to a gene. In nucleotides, the CDR3 is TGTGCCAGCAGTGAATCAGGGGGCGCACATAATTCACCCCTCCACTTT. It encodes CASSESGGAHNSPLHF.

This clone has only a few counts. The CDR3 loop is CASRGDRYQETQYF. In DNA form, the CDR3 reads TGTGCCAGCAGGGGGGACAGATACCAAGAGACCCAGTACTTC. The chain combines TRBV7-2 with TRBJ2-5; 7 nucleotides line up with TRBD1. Germline V CDR1 and CDR2: SGHTA, FQGNSA. V shed 6 bases and J 0 bases; nucleotides not matched to a gene: 4. This CDR3 comprises 14 residues.

J is TRBJ2-5 and V is TRBV29-1; D perhaps matches TRBD1 (6 bases). The germline V gene has CDR1 SQVTM and CDR2 ANQGSEA. The CDR3 length is 15 residues. V was clipped by 3 bases and J by 1 base, with 15 bases between them. The CDR3 DNA reads TGCAGCGTTGATATCGGACAGATACTCCAAGAGACCCAGTACTTC. It yields the protein CSVDIGQILQETQYF.

The V and J genes are TRBV30 and TRBJ1-2; no reliable D call. The CDR3 is 11 residues long. V lost 4 bases to trimming and J lost 8 bases, with 11 bases between them. Germline lookup yields CDR1 GTSNPN and CDR2 SVGIG (reference sequence). The CDR3 region has the DNA TGTGCCTGGAAATTTTCGGGAGGCTACACCTTC. It yields the protein CAWKFSGGYTF.

In regard to this clone: Other DNA variants within this sample encode the same CDR3. The chain has TRBV6-6 and TRBJ1-1; unclear D gene. The V end lost 5 bases, the J end lost 5 bases, and 3 bases lay between the germline ends. CDR1 and CDR2 (germline): MNHNY, SVGAGI (reference sequence). CDR3 length: 10 residues. Here the CDR3 reads CASSRTEAFF. CDR3 in DNA: TGTGCCAGCAGTAGAACTGAAGCTTTCTTT.

The chain uses TRBV6-6 and TRBJ2-5; D gene unclear. In germline, CDR1 is MNHNY, CDR2 SVGAGI (reference sequence). Deletions cut 4 bases from V and 5 bases from J, with 8 bases between. CDR3 length equals 12 residues. CDR3 residues: CASSSLRETQYF. The CDR3 coding sequence is TGTGCCAGCAGTTCATTGAGGGAGACCCAGTACTTC.

Details on this clone: Other DNA sequences from this sample encode an identical CDR3 as well. The chain is built from TRBV5-1 and TRBJ1-5, with 7 bases lining up with TRBD1. In germline, CDR1 is SGHRS, CDR2 YFSETQ. The CDR3 runs to 15 residues. J lost 2 bases, V lost 0 bases, and 2 bases had no gene match. As DNA, the CDR3 is TGCGCCAGCAGCTTGGGACAGGGCGGCAATCAGCCCCAGCATTTT. This sequence encodes CASSLGQGGNQPQHF. Complete variable domain (other parts from reference TRBV5-1 and TRBJ1-5): KAGVTQTPRYLIKTRGQQVTLSCSPISGHRSVSWYQQTPGQGLQFLFEYFSETQRNKGNFPGRFSGRQFSNSRSEMNVSTLELGDSALYLCASSLGQGGNQPQHFGDGTRLSIL.

The V call is TRBV20-1, the J call TRBJ1-2; D not resolved. This CDR3 contains 11 residues. Deletions cut 2 bases from V and 2 bases from J, with 3 bases between. The V gene's germline CDR1 is DFQATT and CDR2 SNEGSKA (reference sequence). Written as DNA, the CDR3 is TGCAGTGCTAGACAGAACTATGGCTACACCTTC. It is translated as CSARQNYGYTF.

The gene calls are TRBV29-1 and TRBJ2-1; D is perhaps TRBD1 (6 bases). This CDR3 contains 12 residues. CDR1 SQVTM and CDR2 ANQGSEA come from the germline V gene. Trimming pared 5 bases from V and 9 bases from J, leaving 14 bases between. CDR3 residues: CSVSAPGVEQFF. The CDR3 nucleotides are TGCAGCGTTTCAGCGCCAGGGGTTGAGCAGTTCTTC.